This T cell receptor beta chain emerged from a study of tumor-infiltrating lymphocytes in primary liver carcinoma. Between roughly 18 and 30 mg of unsorted bulk tissue served as the source from which RNA and DNA were co-extracted. A primer matching the constant region was used to make TCR beta cDNA from approximately 0.45 ug of total RNA. Slightly modified ARM-PCR served as the procedure for the TCR beta libraries. These libraries came from three rounds of nested multiplex PCR. Primers for the first two PCR rounds were TRBV1-TRBV30 forward primers and a C-beta reverse primer (around 11 cycles per round). MiXCR, applied by TCRdb to the multiplex PCR reads, yields one record per CDR3 protein. Of about 190,000 distinct CDR3 sequences in the sample, 85% were seen once. About this clonotype: Its antigen is unidentified. Germline is not matched at one junction end, which may reflect a read error.

CDR1 SGHNT and CDR2 YYREEE come from the germline V gene (reference sequence). The CDR3 length is 14 residues. Findings and limits, study-wide: Tumor top-250-clone fraction significantly exceeded that of blood (p = 0.039).

The sample consisted of tumor tissue from primary liver carcinoma. The receptor's source is a man aged 35 to 55 with primary liver carcinoma and hepatitis B virus infection. The chain has TRBV5-4 and TRBJ1-1; D not resolved. CDR3 protein: CPSRPGREGTEAFF. The CDR3 DNA is TGTCCCAGCAGGCCCGGACGGGAAGGAACTGAAGCTTTCTTT.